This T cell receptor (beta chain) was sequenced in a study of CD8+ T cells in alopecia areata. Points from the study as a whole: In scalp, tofacitinib significantly decreased clonality and expanded CD8+ clones among the top 100.

Turning to this clone: Antigen: not known.

Treatment described: oral pan-JAK inhibitor, 5-10 mg twice daily. In each case, RNA was isolated and then reverse transcribed into cDNA as the sequencing template. TCRdb keeps only in-frame clones here, not all; method: immunoSEQ multiplex PCR. The sample lists 150,000 to 200,000 clones; less than 80% were seen once. Looked up from germline, CDR1 is MNHNS and CDR2 is SASEGT. V shed 2 bases and J shed 0 bases, with 10 bases lying between them. There are 15 residues in the CDR3. V usage is TRBV6-1 and J usage is TRBJ2-5, with D hard to call. The sequencing here drew on CD4+ T cells sorted from blood, taken at week 24, from a patient treated with tofacitinib. The receptor's source is a human donor with alopecia areata. The CDR3: CASSEFIQYQETQYF. The CDR3 DNA reads as TGTGCCAGCAGTGAATTCATCCAGTACCAAGAGACCCAGTACTTC.